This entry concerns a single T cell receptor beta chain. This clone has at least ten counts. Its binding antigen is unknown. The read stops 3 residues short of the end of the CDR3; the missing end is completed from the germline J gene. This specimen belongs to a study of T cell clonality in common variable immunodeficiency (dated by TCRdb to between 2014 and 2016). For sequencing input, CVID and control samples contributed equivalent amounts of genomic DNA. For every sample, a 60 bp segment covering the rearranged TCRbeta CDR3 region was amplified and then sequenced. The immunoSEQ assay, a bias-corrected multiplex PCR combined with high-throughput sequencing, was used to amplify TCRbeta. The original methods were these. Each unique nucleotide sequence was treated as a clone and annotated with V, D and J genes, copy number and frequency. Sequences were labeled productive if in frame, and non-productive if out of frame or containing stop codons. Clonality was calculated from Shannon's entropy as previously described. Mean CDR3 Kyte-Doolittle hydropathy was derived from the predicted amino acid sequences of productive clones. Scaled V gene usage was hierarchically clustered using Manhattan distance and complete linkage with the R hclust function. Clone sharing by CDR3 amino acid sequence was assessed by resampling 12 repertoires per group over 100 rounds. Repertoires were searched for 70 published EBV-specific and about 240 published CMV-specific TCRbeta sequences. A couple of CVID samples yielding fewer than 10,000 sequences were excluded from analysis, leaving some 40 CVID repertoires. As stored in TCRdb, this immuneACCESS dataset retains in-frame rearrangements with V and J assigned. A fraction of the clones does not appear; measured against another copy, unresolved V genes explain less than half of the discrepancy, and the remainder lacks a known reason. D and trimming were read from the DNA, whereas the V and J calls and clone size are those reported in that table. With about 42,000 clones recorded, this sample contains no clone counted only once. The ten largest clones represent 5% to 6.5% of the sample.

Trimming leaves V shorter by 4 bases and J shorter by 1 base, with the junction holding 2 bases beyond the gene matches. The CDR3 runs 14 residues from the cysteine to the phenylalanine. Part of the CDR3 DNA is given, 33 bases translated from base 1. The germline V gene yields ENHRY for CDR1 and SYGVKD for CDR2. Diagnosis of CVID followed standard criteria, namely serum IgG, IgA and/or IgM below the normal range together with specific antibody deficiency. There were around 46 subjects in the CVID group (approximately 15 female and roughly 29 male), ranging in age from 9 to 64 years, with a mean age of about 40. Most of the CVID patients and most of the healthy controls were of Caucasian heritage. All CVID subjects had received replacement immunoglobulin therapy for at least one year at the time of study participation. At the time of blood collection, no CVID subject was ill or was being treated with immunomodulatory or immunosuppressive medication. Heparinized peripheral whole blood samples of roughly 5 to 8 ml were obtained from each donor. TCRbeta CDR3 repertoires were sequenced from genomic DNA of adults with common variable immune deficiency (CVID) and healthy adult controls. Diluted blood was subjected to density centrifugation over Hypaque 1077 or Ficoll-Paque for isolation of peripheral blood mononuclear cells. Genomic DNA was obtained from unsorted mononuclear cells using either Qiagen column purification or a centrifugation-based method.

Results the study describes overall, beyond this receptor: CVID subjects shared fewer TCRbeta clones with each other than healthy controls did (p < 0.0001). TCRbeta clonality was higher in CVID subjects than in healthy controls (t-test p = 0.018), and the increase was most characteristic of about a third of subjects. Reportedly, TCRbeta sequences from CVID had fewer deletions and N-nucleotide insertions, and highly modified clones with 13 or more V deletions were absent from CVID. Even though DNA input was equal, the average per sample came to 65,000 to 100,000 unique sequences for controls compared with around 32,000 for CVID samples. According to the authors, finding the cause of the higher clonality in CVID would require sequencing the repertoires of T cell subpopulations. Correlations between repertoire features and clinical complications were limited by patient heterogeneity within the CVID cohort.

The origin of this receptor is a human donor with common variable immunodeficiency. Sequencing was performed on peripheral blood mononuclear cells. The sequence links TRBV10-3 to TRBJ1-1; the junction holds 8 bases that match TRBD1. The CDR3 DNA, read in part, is TGTGCCATCAGTGGGGACAGGTCGAACACTGAA. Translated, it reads CAISGDRSNTE. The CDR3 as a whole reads CAISGDRSNTEAFF.